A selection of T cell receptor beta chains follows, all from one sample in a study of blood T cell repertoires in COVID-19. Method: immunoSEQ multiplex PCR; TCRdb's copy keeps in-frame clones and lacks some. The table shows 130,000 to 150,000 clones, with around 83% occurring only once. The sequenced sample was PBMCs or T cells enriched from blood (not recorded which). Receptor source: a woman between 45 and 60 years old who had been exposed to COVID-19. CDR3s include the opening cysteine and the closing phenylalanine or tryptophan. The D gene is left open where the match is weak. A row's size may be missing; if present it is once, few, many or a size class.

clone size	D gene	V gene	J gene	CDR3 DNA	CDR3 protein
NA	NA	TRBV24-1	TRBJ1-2	TGTGCCACCAGTGAGCTAGGGCAGGGATCGGGTGGCTACACCTTC	CATSELGQGSGGYTF
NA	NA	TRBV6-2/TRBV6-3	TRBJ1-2	TGTGCCAGCAGTTCCCTGGGAGTTTCATATGGCTACACCTTC	CASSSLGVSYGYTF
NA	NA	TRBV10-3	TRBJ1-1	TGTGCCACAGCTGGCAGCGCCGATCCGAACACTGAAGCTTTCTTT	CATAGSADPNTEAFF
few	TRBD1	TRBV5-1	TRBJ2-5	TGCGCCAGCAGCCCCCTTGACAGGGGATTAGTTCGGGAGACCCAGTACTTC	CASSPLDRGLVRETQYF
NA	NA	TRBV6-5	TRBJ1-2	TGTGCCAGCAGCCTCGTTGGCTACACCTTC	CASSLVGYTF
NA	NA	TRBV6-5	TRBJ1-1	TGTGCCAGCAGTTACTCGGCAGGGACTGAAGCTTTCTTT	CASSYSAGTEAFF
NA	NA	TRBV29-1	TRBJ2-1	TGCAGCGTTGTGGGGCAGTTCAATGAGCAGTTCTTC	CSVVGQFNEQFF
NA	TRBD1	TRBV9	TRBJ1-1	TGTGCCAGCAGCGCCCGAGACAGGGGGCGAACTGAAGCTTTCTTT	CASSARDRGRTEAFF
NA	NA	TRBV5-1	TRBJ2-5	TGCGCCAGCAGCGTTAACCAAGAGACCCAGTACTTC	CASSVNQETQYF
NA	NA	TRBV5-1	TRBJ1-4	TGCGCCAGCAGGACACAGGGTTCTACTAATGAAAAACTGTTTTTT	CASRTQGSTNEKLFF
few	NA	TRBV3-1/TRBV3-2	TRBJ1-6	TGTGCCAGCAGCCAGAAGACTAGGGAGTCACCCCTCCACTTT	CASSQKTRESPLHF
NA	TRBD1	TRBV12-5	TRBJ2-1	TGTGCTAGTGGTTTGTTAAGGGGACAGATGATGCATGAGCAGTTCTTC	CASGLLRGQMMHEQFF
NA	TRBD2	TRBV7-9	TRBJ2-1	TGTGCCAGCAGCTTAGGGGCGGGAGGATCCTACAATGAGCAGTTCTTC	CASSLGAGGSYNEQFF
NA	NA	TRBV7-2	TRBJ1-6	TGTGCCAGCAGGACAGGTCCGAATTCACCCCTCCACTTT	CASRTGPNSPLHF
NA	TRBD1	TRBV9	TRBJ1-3	TGTGCCAGCAGCGTGGGGACAGGAGGAAACACCATATATTTT	CASSVGTGGNTIYF
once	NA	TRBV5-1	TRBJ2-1	TGCGCCAGCATCCGGGACCGCCCCGACAGGTACAATGAGCAGTTCTTC	CASIRDRPDRYNEQFF
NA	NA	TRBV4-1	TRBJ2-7	TGCGCCAGCAGCCAAGAAGGGGGTCCCACCTACGAGCAGTACTTC	CASSQEGGPTYEQYF
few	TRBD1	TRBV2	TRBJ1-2	TGTGCCAGCAGTGAAGTCCGACAGGGGTGGGGTAACTATGGCTACACCTTC	CASSEVRQGWGNYGYTF
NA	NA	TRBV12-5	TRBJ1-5	TGTGCTAGTGGTCTTAATCAGCCCCAGCATTTT	CASGLNQPQHF
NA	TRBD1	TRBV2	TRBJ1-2	TGTGCCAGCAGTAAGGACAGGGGGCCCTATGGCTACACCTTC	CASSKDRGPYGYTF
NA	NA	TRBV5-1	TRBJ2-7	TGCGCCAGCAGCTTGAGAGGGGAGGTGCAGTACTTC	CASSLRGEVQYF
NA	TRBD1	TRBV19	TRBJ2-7	TGTGCCAGTAGTATAGGGGGACAGGGCCTTTACGAGCAGTACTTC	CASSIGGQGLYEQYF
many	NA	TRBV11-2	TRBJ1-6	TGTGCCAGCAGCTTGAGTGGGGGGGCGGTTAATTCACCCCTCCACTTT	CASSLSGGAVNSPLHF
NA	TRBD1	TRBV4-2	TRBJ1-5	TGTGCCAGCAGCCAAGAAGACAGGGGCACCAATCAGCCCCAGCATTTT	CASSQEDRGTNQPQHF
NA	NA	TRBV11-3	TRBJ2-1	TGTGCCAGCAGCCCCCTGGGCAGGGCAGACAATGAGCAGTTCTTC	CASSPLGRADNEQFF
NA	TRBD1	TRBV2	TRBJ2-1	TGTGCCAGAGGTGGGACAGGGGTCTACAATGAGCAGTTCTTC	CARGGTGVYNEQFF
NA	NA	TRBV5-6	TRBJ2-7	TGTGCCAGCAGCGTAGGGACAGAGCAGTACTTC	CASSVGTEQYF
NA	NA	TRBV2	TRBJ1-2	TGTGCCGGGAGGGTACCCTATGGCTACACCTTC	CAGRVPYGYTF
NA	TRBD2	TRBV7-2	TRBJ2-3	TGTGCCAGCAGCTTACAAGTGGGACTAGCCAGCACAGATACGCAGTATTTT	CASSLQVGLASTDTQYF
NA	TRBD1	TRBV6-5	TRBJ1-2	TGTGCCAGCAGTTGGGACAGGGGAAATGGCTACACCTTC	CASSWDRGNGYTF
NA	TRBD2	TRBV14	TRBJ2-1	TGTGCCAGCAGCCAAGTCGGACTAGCTCGCTTTAGTAGAGAGCAGTTCTTC	CASSQVGLARFSREQFF
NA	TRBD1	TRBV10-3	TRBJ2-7	TGTGCCATCAGTGGCCCAGGGGGCGCGGGCGAGCAGTACTTC	CAISGPGGAGEQYF
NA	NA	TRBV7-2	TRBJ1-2	TGTGCCAGCAGCTTACGGACTCCTAACTATGGCTACACCTTC	CASSLRTPNYGYTF
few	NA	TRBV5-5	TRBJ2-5	TGTGCCAGCAGCTTGCTCCCGGAGACCCAGTACTTC	CASSLLPETQYF
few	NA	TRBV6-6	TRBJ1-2	TGTGCCAGCAGTCAGTACAGTAACTATGGCTACACCTTC	CASSQYSNYGYTF
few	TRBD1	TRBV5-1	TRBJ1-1	TGCGCCAGCAGCTTGGACCCGGGACAGGGGTTAGCTTTCTTT	CASSLDPGQGLAFF
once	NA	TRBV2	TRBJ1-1	TGTGCCAGCAGTGGTAGGACACCTTACACTGAAGCTTTCTTT	CASSGRTPYTEAFF
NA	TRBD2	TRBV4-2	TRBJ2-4	TGTGCCAGCAGCCCAACCCAGGGAGGACTAGCGGGATACATTCAGTACTTC	CASSPTQGGLAGYIQYF
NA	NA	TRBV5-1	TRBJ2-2	TGCGCCAGCAGCTCCCCCAGGGTTACCGGGGAGCTGTTTTTT	CASSSPRVTGELFF
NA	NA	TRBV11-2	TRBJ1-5	TGTGCCAGCAGCTTAGGAGGAGATCAGCCCCAGCATTTT	CASSLGGDQPQHF
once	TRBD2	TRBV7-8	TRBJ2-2	TGTGCCAGCAGCTTAGTCGGGGGGACCGGGGAGCTGTTTTTT	CASSLVGGTGELFF
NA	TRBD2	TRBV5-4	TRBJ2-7	TGTGCCAGCAGCTTGACTAGCGACCCCTACGAGCAGTACTTC	CASSLTSDPYEQYF
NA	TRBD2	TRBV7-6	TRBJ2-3	TGTGCCAGCAGCTTCAGCGGGGGCACAGATACGCAGTATTTT	CASSFSGGTDTQYF
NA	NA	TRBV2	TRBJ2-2	TGTGCCAGCACCCTGCAGGCGTTGGGCACCGGGGAGCTGTTTTTT	CASTLQALGTGELFF
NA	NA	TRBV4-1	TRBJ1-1	TGCGCCAGCAGCCAAGAAGGAGGCACTCAAATCAATTCCTTT	CASSQEGGTQINSF
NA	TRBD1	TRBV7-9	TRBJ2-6	TGTGCCAGTCTTTCCGGGACAGGCCTCTCTGGGGCCAACGTCCTGACTTTC	CASLSGTGLSGANVLTF